This T cell receptor (beta chain) was recorded in a study of blood T cell repertoires in COVID-19. Background on the study: COVID-19 samples from acute and convalescent phases originated in the United States, Italy and Spain. T cells, B-cell-depleted T cells, or PBMCs supplied cDNA or gDNA.

Source study methods: Amplification of reference gene primers provided the estimated nucleated cell counts. Assay used: immunoSEQ multiplex PCR; TCRdb lists only in-frame clones, some missing. That table is the source of V, J and clone size, and D and trimming were worked out from the DNA. This sample yields about 50,000 clones, of which 88% are seen a single time; about 8.8% belongs to the top ten. V was trimmed by 4 bases and J by 1 base, leaving 13 bases between them. CDR3 length: 15 residues. Germline V CDR1 and CDR2: ENHRY, SYGVKD. The sequence derives from a man over 45 with active COVID-19. The chain carries TRBV10-3 and TRBJ1-1; D might be TRBD1 (6 bases). Sequencing was performed on peripheral blood. The CDR3 spells CAISATGNRNTEAFF. The CDR3 region has the DNA TGTGCCATCAGTGCCACAGGGAACCGGAACACTGAAGCTTTCTTT.